This passage covers 2 T cell receptor beta chains from one sample sequenced in a study of PD-1 blockade in classical Hodgkin lymphoma. Produced via immunoSEQ multiplex PCR; TCRdb's table is partial and in-frame only. The sample has about 64,000 clones, approximately 92% seen once; the top ten hold around 8%. Stated time point: cycle 4 day 1 (C4D1), after less than seven weeks of nivolumab. Patients all relapsed after autologous stem cell transplantation, and there was variation in brentuximab vedotin exposure. Here the sequenced sample was peripheral blood mononuclear cells (PBMCs), taken before the fourth cycle of nivolumab. The source of these receptors is a human donor with classical Hodgkin lymphoma.

CDR3 protein: CASSLSKYEQYF. As DNA, the CDR3 is TGCGCCAGCAGCTTGTCAAAGTACGAGCAGTACTTC. The chain recombines TRBV5-1 with TRBJ2-7; no clear D gene. Germline values: CDR1 SGHRS, CDR2 YFSETQ. The CDR3 length is 12 residues. Trimming stripped 1 base from V and 4 bases from J, with 6 bases between.

This clone came up once. The genes are TRBV7-9 and TRBJ2-3; 7 bases line up with TRBD2. The V gene end was trimmed by 1 base and the J gene end by 0 bases; junction bases not matched to a gene: 4. Germline-derived CDR1 and CDR2 are SEHNR and FQNEAQ (reference sequence). The CDR3 spans 16 residues. The CDR3 reads CASSLGNSGSTDTQYF. The CDR3 nucleotides read TGTGCCAGCAGCTTAGGAAATAGCGGGAGCACAGATACGCAGTATTTT.